This is a list of T cell receptor beta chains from one sample in a study of T cell responses to AZD1222 COVID-19 vaccine. Clones were sequenced by immunoSEQ multiplex PCR, and TCRdb holds only the in-frame ones, with some missing. In the table there are 150,000 to 200,000 clones, 88% of which are singletons. Here the sequenced sample was peripheral blood, taken 28 days after the second AZD1222 dose. These TCRs come from an adult who received the AZD1222 COVID-19 vaccine. CDR3s include the opening cysteine and the closing phenylalanine or tryptophan. The D gene is left open where the match is weak. Clone sizes are given selectively: once, few, many, or a class where the clone is expanded.

V	size	J	D	DNA	CDR3
TRBV27	-	TRBJ1-1	TRBD1	TGTGCCAGCAGTCTAACGACAGGGGGGACTGAAGCTTTCTTT	CASSLTTGGTEAFF
TRBV30	-	TRBJ2-2	-	TGTGCCTGGAGTGTAGCTCCGGACCGACTCACCGGGGAGCTGTTTTTT	CAWSVAPDRLTGELFF
TRBV6-1	-	TRBJ1-2	-	TGTGCCAGCAGTGATTTGGGAGAGGGCGCCTATGGCTACACCTTC	CASSDLGEGAYGYTF
TRBV5-8	-	TRBJ2-3	TRBD1	TGTGCCAGCAGCTGGGTAGGAGGGACAGGGGGGAATACGCAGTATTTT	CASSWVGGTGGNTQYF
TRBV3-1/TRBV3-2	-	TRBJ1-1	TRBD1	TGTGCCAGCAGGCAGGGGGGCCAGGAAGCTTTCTTT	CASRQGGQEAFF
TRBV6-5	-	TRBJ2-3	-	TGTGCCAGCAGTTACTCTGGCGGCACAGATACGCAGTATTTT	CASSYSGGTDTQYF
TRBV11-2	-	TRBJ2-7	-	TGTGCCAGCAGCTTAGTCGCAGCCACCTACGGGGAGCAGTACTTC	CASSLVAATYGEQYF
TRBV5-1	-	TRBJ2-3	TRBD2	TGCGCCAGCAGCCCCGGGGGGGCTAGCACAGATACGCAGTATTTT	CASSPGGASTDTQYF
TRBV3-1/TRBV3-2	-	TRBJ2-5	-	TGTGCCAGCAGCCTGGGACGAACTGAAGAGACCCAGTACTTC	CASSLGRTEETQYF
TRBV9	-	TRBJ1-5	TRBD1	TGTGCCAGCAGCGCCTTCGGACAGGACGGTCAGCCCCAGCATTTT	CASSAFGQDGQPQHF
TRBV12-3/TRBV12-4	-	TRBJ2-5	TRBD1	TGTGCCAGCAGCCGGGGACAGCAAGAGACCCAGTACTTC	CASSRGQQETQYF
TRBV5-1	once	TRBJ2-3	-	TGCGCCAGCAGCTTGTGGGACCCCACAGATACGCAGTATTTT	CASSLWDPTDTQYF
TRBV2	-	TRBJ2-7	-	TGTGCCTGGAACAGGGACTCCTACGAGCAGTACTTC	CAWNRDSYEQYF
TRBV7-2	-	TRBJ1-2	-	TGTGCCAGCAGCTTTAGACAGGCATCCTATGGCTACACCTTC	CASSFRQASYGYTF
TRBV30	-	TRBJ1-2	-	TGTGCCTGGGTAGGGGACCACTATGGCTACACCTTC	CAWVGDHYGYTF
TRBV6-4	-	TRBJ1-6	-	TGTGCCAGCAGTGAAAGTCCTGGTTCACCCCTCCACTTT	CASSESPGSPLHF
TRBV4-1	few	TRBJ1-3	TRBD1	TGCGCCAGCAGCCCCGGACAGGGGGTTAACACCATATATTTT	CASSPGQGVNTIYF
TRBV25-1	once	TRBJ2-7	-	TGTGCCAGCAGTGGATCCGGGTCTCCTACCTACGAGCAGTACTTC	CASSGSGSPTYEQYF
TRBV7-2	-	TRBJ1-2	-	TGTGCCAGCAGCTTACTAGCTAACTATGGCTACACCTTC	CASSLLANYGYTF
TRBV28	-	TRBJ1-4	TRBD1	TGTGCCAGCAGTTCTTGGACAGGGGTTGAGGAAAAACTGTTTTTT	CASSSWTGVEEKLFF
TRBV12-5	-	TRBJ1-6	-	TGTGCTAGTGGTTCCCTAAATTCACCCCTCCACTTT	CASGSLNSPLHF
TRBV6-5	once	TRBJ2-5	-	TGTGCCAGCAGTTACTCAAGGGGAGGGACCCAGTACTTC	CASSYSRGGTQYF
TRBV6-5	once	TRBJ1-2	-	TGTGCCAGCAGCGAGGGATGGGACTCGGAGGGCTACACCTTC	CASSEGWDSEGYTF
TRBV5-4	-	TRBJ2-7	TRBD1	TGTGCCAGCAGCTTGTACAGGGGGAGTGAGCAGTACTTC	CASSLYRGSEQYF
TRBV5-6	-	TRBJ1-6	-	TGTGCCAGCAGCTCCGACATGAGCTCCTATAATTCACCCCTCCACTTT	CASSSDMSSYNSPLHF
TRBV3-1/TRBV3-2	-	TRBJ2-3	-	TGTGCCAGCAGCAAAAGTGTCTCCACAGATACGCAGTATTTT	CASSKSVSTDTQYF
TRBV5-1	-	TRBJ2-7	TRBD1	TGCGCCAGCACAGGGGACAGGGGTGACTACGAGCAGTACTTC	CASTGDRGDYEQYF
TRBV18	-	TRBJ2-7	-	TGTGCCAGCTCACCACTAGAGGGAACCTCCTCCGAGCAGTACTTC	CASSPLEGTSSEQYF
TRBV9	-	TRBJ1-2	TRBD1	TGTGCCAGCAGCGCAACGACAGGGGAAGGCTTCGGCTACACCTTC	CASSATTGEGFGYTF
TRBV24-1	-	TRBJ1-4	-	TGTGCCCCGCCAAGGGCAACTAATGAAAAACTGTTTTTT	CAPPRATNEKLFF
TRBV9	-	TRBJ2-7	TRBD2	TGTGCCAGCAGCGTAGATCCTAGCGGCTACGAGCAGTACTTC	CASSVDPSGYEQYF
TRBV5-1	-	TRBJ2-2	-	TGCGCCAGCAGCTTGGTCAGGGTCCGCACCGGGGAGCTGTTTTTT	CASSLVRVRTGELFF
TRBV5-1	-	TRBJ2-2	TRBD2	TGCGCCAGCAGCTTAAAGACTAGCGGGGGGTTTGTCGGGGAGCTGTTTTTT	CASSLKTSGGFVGELFF
TRBV10-3	few	TRBJ2-7	-	TGTGCCATCAGGGACAGTTCCTACGAGCAGTACTTC	CAIRDSSYEQYF
TRBV4-1	-	TRBJ2-1	TRBD1	TGCGCCAGCCCGGGGACAGACAACTCCTACAATGAGCAGTTCTTC	CASPGTDNSYNEQFF
TRBV19	once	TRBJ1-1	-	TGTGCCAGTAGTACCGGTGGGACGAAGGACACTGAAGCTTTCTTT	CASSTGGTKDTEAFF
TRBV5-1	-	TRBJ1-2	TRBD1	TGCGCCAGCACCCCACCGGGACAGCTCTCTGGCTACACCTTC	CASTPPGQLSGYTF
TRBV5-1	once	TRBJ2-2	-	TGCGCCAGCAGCCCCTTCGACATGAACACCGGGGAGCTGTTTTTT	CASSPFDMNTGELFF
TRBV18	once	TRBJ2-7	-	TGTGCCAGCTCACCACCAGGGGCCTACGAGCAGTACTTC	CASSPPGAYEQYF
TRBV28	-	TRBJ2-7	-	TGTGCCAGCAGTTTGCAGGGTCTCTACGAGCAGTACTTC	CASSLQGLYEQYF
TRBV5-4	-	TRBJ2-5	TRBD2	TGTGCCAGCAGCTTGGGGCGGGGGGGCCAACAAGAGACCCAGTACTTC	CASSLGRGGQQETQYF
TRBV28	-	TRBJ1-1	-	TGTGCCAGCAGTTTGGGCAGGACCTCGGCTGAAGCTTTCTTT	CASSLGRTSAEAFF
TRBV18	-	TRBJ2-7	-	TGTGCCAGCTCACCTGGTAGCGGACGCTCCTACGAGCAGTACTTC	CASSPGSGRSYEQYF
TRBV11-3	few	TRBJ1-1	-	TGTGCCAGCAGCTTAGACAAGAGAAGGGGAACATACGCTGAAGCTTTCTTT	CASSLDKRRGTYAEAFF
TRBV3-1/TRBV3-2	-	TRBJ1-5	-	TGTGCCAGCAGCCCCAACATCCGAGGGCAGCCCCAGCATTTT	CASSPNIRGQPQHF